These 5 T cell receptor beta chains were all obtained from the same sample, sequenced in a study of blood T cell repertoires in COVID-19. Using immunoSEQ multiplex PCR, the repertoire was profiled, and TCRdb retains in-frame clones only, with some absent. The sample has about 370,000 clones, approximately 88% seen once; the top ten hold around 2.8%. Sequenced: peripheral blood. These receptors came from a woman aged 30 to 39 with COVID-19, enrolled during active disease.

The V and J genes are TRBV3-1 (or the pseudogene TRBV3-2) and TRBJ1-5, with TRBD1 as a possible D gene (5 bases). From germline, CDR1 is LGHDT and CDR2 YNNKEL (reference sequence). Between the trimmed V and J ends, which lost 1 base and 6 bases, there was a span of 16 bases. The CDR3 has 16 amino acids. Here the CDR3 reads CASSQGTWGIGQPQHF. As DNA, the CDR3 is TGTGCCAGCAGCCAAGGGACATGGGGCATCGGTCAGCCCCAGCATTTT.

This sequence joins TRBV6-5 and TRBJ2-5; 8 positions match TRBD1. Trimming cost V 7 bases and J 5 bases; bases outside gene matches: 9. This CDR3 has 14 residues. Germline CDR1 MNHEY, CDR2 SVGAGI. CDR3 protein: CASTSRGPSETQYF. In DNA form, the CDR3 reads TGTGCCAGCACGTCCAGGGGGCCGTCGGAGACCCAGTACTTC.

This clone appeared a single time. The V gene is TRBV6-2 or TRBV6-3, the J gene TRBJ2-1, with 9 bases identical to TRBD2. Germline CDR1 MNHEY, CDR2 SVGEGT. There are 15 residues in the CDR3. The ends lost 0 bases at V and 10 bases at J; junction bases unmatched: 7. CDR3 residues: CASSYSTLAGEEQFF. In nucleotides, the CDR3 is TGTGCCAGCAGTTACTCGACTTTAGCGGGAGAAGAGCAGTTCTTC.

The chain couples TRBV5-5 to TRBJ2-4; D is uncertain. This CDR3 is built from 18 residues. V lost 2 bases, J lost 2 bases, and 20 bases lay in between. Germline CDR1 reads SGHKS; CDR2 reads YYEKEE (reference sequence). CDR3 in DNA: TGTGCCAGCAGCTTCTTACGAACTATGGCGGTTCCCAAAAACATTCAGTACTTC. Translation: CASSFLRTMAVPKNIQYF.

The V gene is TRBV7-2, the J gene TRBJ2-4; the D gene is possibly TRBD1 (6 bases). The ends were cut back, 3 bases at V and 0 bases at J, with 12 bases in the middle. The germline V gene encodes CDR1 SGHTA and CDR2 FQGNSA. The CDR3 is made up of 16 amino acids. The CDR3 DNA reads TGTGCCAGCAGCTTTCAGGGGCCCCTAGCCAAAAACATTCAGTACTTC. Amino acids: CASSFQGPLAKNIQYF. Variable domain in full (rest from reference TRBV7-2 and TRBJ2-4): GAGVSQSPSNKVTEKGKDVELRCDPISGHTALYWYRQSLGQGLEFLIYFQGNSAPDKSGLPSDRFSAERTGGSVSTLTIQRTQQEDSAVYLCASSFQGPLAKNIQYFGAGTRLSVL.